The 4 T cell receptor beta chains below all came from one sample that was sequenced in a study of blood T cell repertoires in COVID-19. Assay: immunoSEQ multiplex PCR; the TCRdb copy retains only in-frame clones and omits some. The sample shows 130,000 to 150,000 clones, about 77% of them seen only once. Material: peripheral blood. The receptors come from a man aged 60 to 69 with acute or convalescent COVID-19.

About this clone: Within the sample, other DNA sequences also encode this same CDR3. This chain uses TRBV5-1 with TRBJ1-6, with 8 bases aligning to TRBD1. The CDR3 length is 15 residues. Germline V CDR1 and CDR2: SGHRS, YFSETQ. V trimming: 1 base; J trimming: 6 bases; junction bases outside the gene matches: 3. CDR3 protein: CASSLQGAVNSPLHF. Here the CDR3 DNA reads TGCGCCAGCAGCTTGCAGGGGGCGGTTAATTCACCCCTCCACTTT.

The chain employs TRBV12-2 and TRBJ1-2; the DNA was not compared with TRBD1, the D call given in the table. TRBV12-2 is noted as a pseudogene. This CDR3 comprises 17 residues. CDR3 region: CASRLPFRPGTTGGYTF. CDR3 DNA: TGTGCAAGTCGCTTACCCTTTAGGCCAGGGACAACGGGAGGCTACACCTTC.

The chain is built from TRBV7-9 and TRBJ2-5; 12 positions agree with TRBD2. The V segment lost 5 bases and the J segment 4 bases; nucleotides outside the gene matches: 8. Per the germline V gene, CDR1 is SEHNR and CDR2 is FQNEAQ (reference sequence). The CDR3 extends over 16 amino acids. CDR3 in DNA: TGTGCCAGCAGCCCCAGACTAGCGGGAGAGGGAGAGACCCAGTACTTC. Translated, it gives CASSPRLAGEGETQYF.

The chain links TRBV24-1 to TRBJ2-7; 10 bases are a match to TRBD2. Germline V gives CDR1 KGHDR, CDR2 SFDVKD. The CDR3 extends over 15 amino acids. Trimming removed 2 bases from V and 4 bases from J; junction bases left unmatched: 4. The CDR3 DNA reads TGTGCCACCAGTGATTCAGCGGGAGGGCCTTACGAGCAGTACTTC. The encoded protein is CATSDSAGGPYEQYF.